This T cell receptor (beta chain) was obtained from a study of cytomegalovirus exposure and HLA in healthy donors. Broader study findings: Among the CMV-associated chains, a few were confirmed in vitro as specific for CMV antigens. The study found most TCR sequences rare, yet found some public TCRs in many donors.

Note on this clone: The antigen is unknown.

V lost 1 base, J lost 8 bases, and 9 bases lay in between. Germline loops: CDR1 MNHNS, CDR2 SASEGT. The CDR3 loop spans 13 amino acids. This table comes from immunoSEQ multiplex PCR, and its TCRdb copy is limited to in-frame clones, with some not included. The data contain roughly 140,000 clones, roughly 89% of them singletons. The clonotype comes from a young woman in good health and CMV-seropositive. Input material: PBMCs. The V call is TRBV6-1, the J call TRBJ1-3; D perhaps matches TRBD1 (5 bases). CDR3 region: CASSEGGTDTIYF. The CDR3 nucleotides are TGTGCCAGCAGTGAAGGCGGGACGGACACCATATATTTT.